This note documents a single TCR beta chain sequence. These data are taken from a study of long-term antiretroviral therapy in people with HIV. Runs used v3.0 of the immunoSEQ assay and were done at survey level. Method: immunoSEQ multiplex PCR; TCRdb's copy keeps in-frame clones and lacks some. The sample has around 43,000 clones, less than 95% seen once; the top ten hold roughly 2.2%. Germline CDR1 MDHEN, CDR2 SYDVKM. This CDR3 comprises 15 residues. With 7 bases removed from V and 0 bases from J, the gap between germline ends came to 12 bases. The chain is built from TRBV28 and TRBJ2-2, with unresolved D. Here the sequenced sample was unsorted PBMCs, taken around 9.2 years after starting antiretroviral therapy. The source of this sequence is a man aged 30 to 45 with HIV. CDR3 region: CASTLSLANTGELFF. Here the CDR3 DNA reads TGTGCCAGCACCCTCTCTCTCGCGAACACCGGGGAGCTGTTTTTT.